One TCR beta chain is described in this entry. This sample was taken from a study of blood T cell repertoires in COVID-19. The V end lost 6 bases, the J end lost 3 bases, and 15 bases lay between the germline ends. This CDR3 has 15 residues. Per the germline V gene, CDR1 is MDHEN and CDR2 is SYDVKM. Assay: immunoSEQ multiplex PCR; the TCRdb copy retains only in-frame clones and omits some. This table has more than 95,000 clones, 75% to 90% appearing once. The sequence derives from a man aged 50 to 60 with acute or convalescent COVID-19. The sample taken for sequencing was peripheral blood. The chain recombines TRBV28 with TRBJ2-1; D is possibly TRBD1 (7 bases). CDR3 bases: TGTGCCAGCAGGTCTGGCCAGGGGGGCTACAATGAGCAGTTCTTC. Protein product: CASRSGQGGYNEQFF.